Many counts were recorded for the clone carrying this T cell receptor beta chain. What it recognizes is unknown. This sample stems from a study of T cell repertoires in cytomegalovirus infection. The study, taken as a whole, reports: Carriers of CMV plus the relevant HLA were identified by cumulative public TCR beta family frequency.

Using its own MiXCR run on the reads, TCRdb lists one record per CDR3 protein. This sample yields hundreds of thousands of distinct CDR3 sequences, of which about 33% are seen a single time; 15% to 20% belongs to the top ten. This material consisted of cultured PBMCs, taken from culture after CMV antigen stimulation. The clonotype originates from a human donor in good health (CMV status not recorded). Some clones in this sample may be carry-over from other donors' samples.

The CDR3 loop reads CASSQTGEETQYF. The CDR3 bases are TGTGCCAGCAGTCAGACAGGAGAAGAGACCCAGTACTTC. This chain links TRBV12-3 or TRBV12-4 with TRBJ2-5; D possibly corresponds to TRBD1 (6 bases). The CDR3 runs 13 residues. V lost 5 bases and J 3 bases, leaving 10 bases between the germline ends.